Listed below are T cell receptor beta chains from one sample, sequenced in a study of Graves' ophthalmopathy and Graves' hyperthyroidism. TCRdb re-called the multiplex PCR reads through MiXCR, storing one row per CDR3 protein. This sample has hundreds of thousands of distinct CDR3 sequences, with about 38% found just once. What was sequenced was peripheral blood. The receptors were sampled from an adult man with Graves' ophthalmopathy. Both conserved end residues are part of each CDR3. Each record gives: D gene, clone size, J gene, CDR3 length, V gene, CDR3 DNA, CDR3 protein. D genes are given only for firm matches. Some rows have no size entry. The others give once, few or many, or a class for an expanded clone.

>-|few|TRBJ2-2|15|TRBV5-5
TGTGCCAGCAGCTCATTGGGACCTAGAACCGGGGAGCTGTTTTTT
CASSSLGPRTGELFF
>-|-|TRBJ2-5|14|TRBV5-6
TGTGCCAGCAGCAATCCTGGGTGGAGGGAGACCCAGTACTTC
CASSNPGWRETQYF
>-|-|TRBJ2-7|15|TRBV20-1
TGCAGTGCTATAAAACCGGGCCTGGGCCGGGGGGAGCAGTACTTC
CSAIKPGLGRGEQYF
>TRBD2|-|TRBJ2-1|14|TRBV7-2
TGTGCCAGCAGTCCTCTAGCGGGCTCCAATGAGCAGTTCTTC
CASSPLAGSNEQFF
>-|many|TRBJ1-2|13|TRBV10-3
TGTGCCATCAGTGACAGGTTAAACTATGGCTACACCTTC
CAISDRLNYGYTF
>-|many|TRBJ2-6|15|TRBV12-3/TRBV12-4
TGTGCCAGCAGTCCTCCCACGGCTGGGGCCAACGTCCTGACTTTC
CASSPPTAGANVLTF
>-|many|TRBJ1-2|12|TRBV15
TGTGCCACCAGCAGAGTCAACAATGGCTACACCTTC
CATSRVNNGYTF
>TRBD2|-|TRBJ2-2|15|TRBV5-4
TGTGCCAGCAGCCTCGGACTAGCGGGATTTGGGGAGCTGTTTTTT
CASSLGLAGFGELFF
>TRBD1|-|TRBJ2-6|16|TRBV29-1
TGCAGCGCATCTCGGGACAGGGGGCTTGGGGCCAACGTCCTGACTTTC
CSASRDRGLGANVLTF
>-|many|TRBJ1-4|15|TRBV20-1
TGCAGTGCTAGAGATGGGGTGAAGGAGGGTGAAAAACTGTTTTTT
CSARDGVKEGEKLFF
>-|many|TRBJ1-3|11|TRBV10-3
TGTGCCAACCACTGGGGAAACACCATATATTTT
CANHWGNTIYF
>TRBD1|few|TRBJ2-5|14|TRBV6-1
TGTGCCAGCAGTACGCTAACAGGGGAAGAGACCCAGTACTTC
CASSTLTGEETQYF
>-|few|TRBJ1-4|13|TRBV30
TGTGCCTGGAACGGGAGGCCAGGTGAAAAACTGTTTTTT
CAWNGRPGEKLFF
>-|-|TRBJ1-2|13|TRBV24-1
TGTGCCAGCAGTGAATCTTCCAACTATGGCCACACCTTC
CASSESSNYGHTF
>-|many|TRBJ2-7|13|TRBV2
TGTGCCAGCAGTGACAGGGCTAGGTACGAGCAGTACTTC
CASSDRARYEQYF
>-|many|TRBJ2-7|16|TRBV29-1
TGCAGCGTTTGGCGCAAATCCCTAGAAGATACCTACGAGCAGTACTTC
CSVWRKSLEDTYEQYF
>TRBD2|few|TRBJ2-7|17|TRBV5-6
TGTGCCAGCAGCTTGGCTTTTGCGGGGGGACTCTCCTACGAGCAGTACTTC
CASSLAFAGGLSYEQYF
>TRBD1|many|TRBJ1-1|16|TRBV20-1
TGCAGTGCCCCTTCGGCCGACAGGGGAGTGGGTCCGAAAGCTTTCTTT
CSAPSADRGVGPKAFF
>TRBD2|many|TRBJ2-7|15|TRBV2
TGTGCCAGCAGTACGTTACTAGCGGGAATCGACGAGCAGTACTTC
CASSTLLAGIDEQYF
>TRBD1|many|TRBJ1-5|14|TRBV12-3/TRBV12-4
TGTGCCAGCAGTCGACAGGGTACGGGTCAGCCCCAGCATTTT
CASSRQGTGQPQHF
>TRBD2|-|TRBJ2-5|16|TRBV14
TGTGCCAGCAGCCTTTCCTCTAGCGGCCACCAAGAGACCCAGTACTTC
CASSLSSSGHQETQYF
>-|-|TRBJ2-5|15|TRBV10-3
TGTGCCATCAGTGACGGCGGGACACCCCAAGAGACCCAGTACTTC
CAISDGGTPQETQYF
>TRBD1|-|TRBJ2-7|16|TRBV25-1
TGTGCCAGCAGTGAATACTCCGGGACAGGGGGCTACGAGCAGTACTTC
CASSEYSGTGGYEQYF
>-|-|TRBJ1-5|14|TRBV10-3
TGTGCCATCAGTGACTGGCGGGACCAAGAGACCCAGCATTTT
CAISDWRDQETQHF
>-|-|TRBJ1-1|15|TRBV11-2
TGTGCCAGCAGCTTAGATGGACATGGGAACACTGAAGCTTTCTTT
CASSLDGHGNTEAFF
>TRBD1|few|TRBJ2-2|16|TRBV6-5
TGTGCCAGCAGTGCGTTCAGGGCAGGGGGCACCGGGGAGCTGTTTTTT
CASSAFRAGGTGELFF
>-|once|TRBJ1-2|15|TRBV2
TGTGCCAGCAGTGAAGCGGGGCGGGACAACTATGGCTACACCTTC
CASSEAGRDNYGYTF
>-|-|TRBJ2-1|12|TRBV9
TGTGCCAGCAGCCATCGGTCGGGTGAGCAGTTCTTC
CASSHRSGEQFF
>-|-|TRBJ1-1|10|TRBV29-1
TGCAGCGCTACCGGGACAGAAGCTTTCTTT
CSATGTEAFF
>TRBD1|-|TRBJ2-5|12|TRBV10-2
TGCGCCAGCAGTGAGTCGCAGGGGGCCCAGTACTTC
CASSESQGAQYF
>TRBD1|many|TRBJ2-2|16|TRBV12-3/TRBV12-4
TGTGCCAGCAGGCGGAGGACAGGTTTAAGTACCGGGGAGCTGTTTTTT
CASRRRTGLSTGELFF
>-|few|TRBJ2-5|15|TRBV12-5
TGTGCTAGTGGTTTGGTAACAGGGAGGAAGGAGACCCAGTACTTC
CASGLVTGRKETQYF
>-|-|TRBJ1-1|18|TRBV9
TGTGCCAGCAGCTGGAGGGTAGCTCCGCGGGCTATGAACACTGAAGCTTTCTTT
CASSWRVAPRAMNTEAFF
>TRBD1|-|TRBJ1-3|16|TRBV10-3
TGTGCCATCAGAGGACAGGGAGGGGGAGTCCAAGACACCATATATTTT
CAIRGQGGGVQDTIYF
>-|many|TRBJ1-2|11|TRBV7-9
TGTGCCAGCAGCCAGGTGGGAACCTACACCTTC
CASSQVGTYTF
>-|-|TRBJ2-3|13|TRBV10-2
TGCGCCAGCAGCGGGCCGAACACAGATACGCAGTATTTT
CASSGPNTDTQYF
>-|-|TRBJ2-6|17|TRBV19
TGTGCCAGTAGTATTTGGGGGGGGGCCTCTGGGGCCAACGTCCTGACTTTC
CASSIWGGASGANVLTF
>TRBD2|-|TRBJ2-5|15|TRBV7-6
TGTGCCAGCAGCCCACTAGCGGGGAGTTGGGAGACCCAGTACTTC
CASSPLAGSWETQYF
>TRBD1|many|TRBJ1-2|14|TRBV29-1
TGCAGCGTTGGCCCCGGGACAGGGTCGTATGGCTACACCTTC
CSVGPGTGSYGYTF
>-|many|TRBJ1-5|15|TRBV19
TGTGCCAGTAGTATCGCCCAGGGGAGCAATCAGCCCCAGCATTTT
CASSIAQGSNQPQHF
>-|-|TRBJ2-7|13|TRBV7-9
TGTGCCAGCAGCTTGTTCCCCCAACAGGAGCAGTACTTC
CASSLFPQQEQYF
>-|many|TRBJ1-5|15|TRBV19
TGTGCCAGTAGTACAGACGTTTCGGGCAATCAGCCCCAGCATTTT
CASSTDVSGNQPQHF
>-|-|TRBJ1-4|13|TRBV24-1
TGTGCTAGCAGTCGCGTGGGCAGTGAAAAACTGTTTTTT
CASSRVGSEKLFF
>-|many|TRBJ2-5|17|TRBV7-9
TGTGCCAGCAGCGTGCGTGGGCAAGGGGGTCTTGGAGAGACCCAGTACTTC
CASSVRGQGGLGETQYF
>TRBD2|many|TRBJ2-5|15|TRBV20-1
TGCAGTGCTAGGCCGACTAGCGGTCGCCAAGAGACCCAGTACTTC
CSARPTSGRQETQYF
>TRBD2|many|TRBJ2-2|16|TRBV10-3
TGTGCCATCAGTGGGACTAGCATCCCTGACACCGGGGAGCTGTTTTTT
CAISGTSIPDTGELFF
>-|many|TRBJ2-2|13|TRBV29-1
TGCAGCGTTCTTGTTGGAAACACCGGGGAGCTGTTTTTT
CSVLVGNTGELFF
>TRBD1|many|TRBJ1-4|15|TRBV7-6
TGTGCCAGCAGCTTAGGACAGGGGAAGGATGAAAAACTGTTTTTT
CASSLGQGKDEKLFF